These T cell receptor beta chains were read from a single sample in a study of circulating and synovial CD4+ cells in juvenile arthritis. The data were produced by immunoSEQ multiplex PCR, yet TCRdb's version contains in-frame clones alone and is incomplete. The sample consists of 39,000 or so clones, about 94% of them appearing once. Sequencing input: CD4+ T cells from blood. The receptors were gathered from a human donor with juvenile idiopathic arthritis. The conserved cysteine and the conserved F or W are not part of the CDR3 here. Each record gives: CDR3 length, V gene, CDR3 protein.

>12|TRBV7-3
ASSFYSARNEQF
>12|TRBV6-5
ASSTMTSGGTQY
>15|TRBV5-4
ASSADRVGTYNSPLH
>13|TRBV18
ASSPSLQGNEKLF
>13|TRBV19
ASSIKSPGPGDYT
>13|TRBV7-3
ASSLMSGGADTQY
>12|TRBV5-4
ASSLGDRADTQY
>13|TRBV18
ASSPPVSYNSPLH
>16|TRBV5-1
ASSLPFRSGGDTDTQY
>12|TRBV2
ASSEGRGNTEAF
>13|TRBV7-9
ASRSYRRGNSPLH
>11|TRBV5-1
ASSPDNQETQY
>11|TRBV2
ASHRVSIGGYT
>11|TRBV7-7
ASSRRVDTEAF
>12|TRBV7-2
ASSASQGPGEQY
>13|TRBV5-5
ASSSVGTGIYEQY
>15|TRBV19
ASSLGQGQLTNEKLF
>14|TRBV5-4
ASSLGRDRVSNTQY
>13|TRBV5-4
ASSLAGRANTEAF
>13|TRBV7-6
ASSPQLTTNYGYT
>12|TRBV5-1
ASSLAGLTDTQY
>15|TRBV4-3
ASSQDRRATYNSPLH
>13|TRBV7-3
ASSLGGTGGETQY
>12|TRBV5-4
ASSLKQDNSPLH
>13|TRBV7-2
ASSRTGPNTGELF
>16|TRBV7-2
ASSLVPLRQTGYYGYT
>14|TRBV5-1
ASSLGTGTAIETQY
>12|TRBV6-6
ASLADRAYYEQY
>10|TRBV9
ASSSFPYEQY
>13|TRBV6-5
ASSYSGHINSPLH
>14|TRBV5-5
ASSSPGRDRARTQY
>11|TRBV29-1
SVGNRVNYGYT
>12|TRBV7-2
ASSFSTGSGKLF
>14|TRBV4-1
ASSQDPSGRTNEQF
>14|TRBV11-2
ASSLSVGTGGNTIY
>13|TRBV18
ASSLRGVTNEKLF
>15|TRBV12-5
ASGFGSGGGGTDTQY
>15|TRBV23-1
ASSPGLGRPPMQPQH
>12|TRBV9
ASSVEGENSPLH
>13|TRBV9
ASSKPGQGFDTQY